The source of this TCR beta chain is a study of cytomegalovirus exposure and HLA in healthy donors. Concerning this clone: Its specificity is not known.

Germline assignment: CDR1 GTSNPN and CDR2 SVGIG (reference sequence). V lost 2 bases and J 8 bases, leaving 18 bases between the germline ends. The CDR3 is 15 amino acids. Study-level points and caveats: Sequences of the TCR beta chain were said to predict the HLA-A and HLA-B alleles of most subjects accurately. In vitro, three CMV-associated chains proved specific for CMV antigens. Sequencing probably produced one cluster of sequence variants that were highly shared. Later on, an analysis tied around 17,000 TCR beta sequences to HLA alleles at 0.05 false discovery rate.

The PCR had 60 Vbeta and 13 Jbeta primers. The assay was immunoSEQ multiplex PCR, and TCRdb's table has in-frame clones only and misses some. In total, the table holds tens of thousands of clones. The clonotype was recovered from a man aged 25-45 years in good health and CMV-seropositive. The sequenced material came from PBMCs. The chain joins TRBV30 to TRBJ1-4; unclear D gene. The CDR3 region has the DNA TGTGCCTGGAGTAGCCCGGGATCACTGCCGGAAAAACTGTTTTTT. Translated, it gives CAWSSPGSLPEKLFF.